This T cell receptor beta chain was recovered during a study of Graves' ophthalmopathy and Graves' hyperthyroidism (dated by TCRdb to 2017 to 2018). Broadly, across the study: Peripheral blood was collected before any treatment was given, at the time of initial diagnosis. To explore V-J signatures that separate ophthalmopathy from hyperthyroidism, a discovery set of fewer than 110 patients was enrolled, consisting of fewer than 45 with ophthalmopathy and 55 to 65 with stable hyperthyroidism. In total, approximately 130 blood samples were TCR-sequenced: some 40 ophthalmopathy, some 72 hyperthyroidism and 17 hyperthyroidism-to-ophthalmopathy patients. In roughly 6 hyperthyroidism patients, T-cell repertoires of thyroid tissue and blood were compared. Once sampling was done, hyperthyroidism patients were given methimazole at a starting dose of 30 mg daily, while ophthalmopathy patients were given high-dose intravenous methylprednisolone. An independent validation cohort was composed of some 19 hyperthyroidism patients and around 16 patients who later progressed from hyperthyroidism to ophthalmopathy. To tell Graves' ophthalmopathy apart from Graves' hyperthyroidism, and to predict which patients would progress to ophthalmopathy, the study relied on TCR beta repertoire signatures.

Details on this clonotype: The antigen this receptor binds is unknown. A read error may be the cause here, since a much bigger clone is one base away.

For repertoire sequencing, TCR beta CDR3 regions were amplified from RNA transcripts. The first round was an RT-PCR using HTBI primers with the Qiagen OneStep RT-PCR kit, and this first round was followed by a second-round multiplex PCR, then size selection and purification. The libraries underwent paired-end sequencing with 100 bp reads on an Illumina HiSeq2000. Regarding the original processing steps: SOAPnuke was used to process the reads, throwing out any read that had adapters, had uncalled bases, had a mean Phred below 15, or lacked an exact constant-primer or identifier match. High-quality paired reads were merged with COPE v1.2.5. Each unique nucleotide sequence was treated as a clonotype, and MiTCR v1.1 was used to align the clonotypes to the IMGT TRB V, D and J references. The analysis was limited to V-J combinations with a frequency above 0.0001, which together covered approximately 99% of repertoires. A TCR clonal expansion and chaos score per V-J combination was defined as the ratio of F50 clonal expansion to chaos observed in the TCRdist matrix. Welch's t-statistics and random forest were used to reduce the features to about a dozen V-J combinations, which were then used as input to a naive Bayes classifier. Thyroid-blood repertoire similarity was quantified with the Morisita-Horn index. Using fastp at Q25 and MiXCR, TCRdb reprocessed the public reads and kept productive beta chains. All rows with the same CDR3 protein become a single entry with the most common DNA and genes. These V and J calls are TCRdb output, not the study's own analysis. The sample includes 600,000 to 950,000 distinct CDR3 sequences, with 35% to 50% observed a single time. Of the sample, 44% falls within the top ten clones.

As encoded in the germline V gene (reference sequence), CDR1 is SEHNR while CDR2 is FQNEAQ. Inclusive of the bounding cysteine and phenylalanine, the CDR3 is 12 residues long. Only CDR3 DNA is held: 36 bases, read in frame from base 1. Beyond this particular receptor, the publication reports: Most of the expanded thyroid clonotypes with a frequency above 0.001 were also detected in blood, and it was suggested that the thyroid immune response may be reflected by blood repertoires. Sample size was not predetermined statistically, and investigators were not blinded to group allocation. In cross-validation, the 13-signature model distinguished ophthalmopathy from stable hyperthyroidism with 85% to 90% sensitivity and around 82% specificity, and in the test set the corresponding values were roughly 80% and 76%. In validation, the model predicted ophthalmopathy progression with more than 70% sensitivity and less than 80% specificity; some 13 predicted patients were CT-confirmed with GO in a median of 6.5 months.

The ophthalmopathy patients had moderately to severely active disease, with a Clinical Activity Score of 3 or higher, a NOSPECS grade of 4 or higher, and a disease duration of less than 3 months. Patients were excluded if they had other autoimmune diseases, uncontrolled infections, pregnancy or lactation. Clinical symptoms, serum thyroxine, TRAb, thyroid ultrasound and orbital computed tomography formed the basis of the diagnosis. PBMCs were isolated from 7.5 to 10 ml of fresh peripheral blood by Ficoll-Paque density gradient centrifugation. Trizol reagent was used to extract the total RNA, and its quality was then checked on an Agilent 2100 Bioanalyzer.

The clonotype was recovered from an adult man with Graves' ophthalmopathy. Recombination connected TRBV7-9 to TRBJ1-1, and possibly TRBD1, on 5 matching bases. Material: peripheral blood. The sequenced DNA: TGTGCCAGCAGCCCAGGGAGGACTGGAGCTTTCTTT. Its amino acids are CASSPGRTGAFF.